The 5 T cell receptor beta chains below come from one sample, sequenced in a study of sequential checkpoint blockade in melanoma. Treatment given: randomized to nivolumab then ipilimumab (arm A) or the reverse (arm B). Clones were read by immunoSEQ multiplex PCR, and TCRdb kept only the in-frame ones, dropping some. The sample consists of 15,000 to 20,000 clones, under 60% of them appearing once. The specimen comprised CD8+ T cells sorted from blood (inferred from file names), sampled from a patient given nivolumab and ipilimumab in sequence. The receptors stem from a human donor with melanoma.

In regard to this clone: Other DNA variants within this sample encode the same CDR3. CDR3 nucleotide sequence: TGTGCCAGCAGCTCACTGGCGGCCAGCTACAATGAGCAGTTCTTC. This gives the protein CASSSLAASYNEQFF. The J gene is TRBJ2-1, the V gene TRBV13; D not certain. The CDR3 has 15 residues. Trimming removed 4 bases from V and 3 bases from J, with 13 bases in between. In germline, CDR1 is PRHDT, CDR2 FYEKMQ (reference sequence).

This clone was seen a few times. The V call is TRBV28, the J call TRBJ2-5, with D perhaps TRBD2 (5 bases). Germline V lookup: CDR1 MDHEN, CDR2 SYDVKM. This CDR3 comprises 12 residues. Trimming left V 6 bases short and J 5 bases short, with 10 bases between. The CDR3 spells CASSLAWETQYF. CDR3 DNA: TGTGCCAGCAGCTTAGCGTGGGAGACCCAGTACTTC.

This chain joins TRBV28 and TRBJ2-1, with TRBD2 as a possible D gene (6 bases). The germline CDR1 and CDR2 sequences are MDHEN and SYDVKM. This CDR3 comprises 13 residues. V was shortened by 6 bases and J by 8 bases, with 14 bases between the two germline ends. The CDR3, as DNA: TGTGCCAGCAGGTCGACTAGGGTCTATGAGCAGTTCTTC. This sequence encodes CASRSTRVYEQFF.

The chain has TRBV4-1 and TRBJ2-7, with D uncertain. V was clipped by 5 bases and J by 0 bases, with 5 bases between them. CDR1 is MGHRA and CDR2 is YSYEKL in the germline V gene. The CDR3 runs to 12 residues. The CDR3 DNA follows: TGCGCCAGCAGCAAGAGCTCCTACGAGCAGTACTTC. Its translation is CASSKSSYEQYF.

CDR3 DNA sequence: TGTGCCAGCAGTTTTGACAGGGGTGAAGCTTTCTTT. Its translation: CASSFDRGEAFF. The V gene is TRBV27, the J gene TRBJ1-1; TRBD1 matches 8 bases. Trimming cost V 3 bases and J 7 bases; bases outside gene matches: 1. Per the germline V gene, CDR1 is MNHEY and CDR2 is SMNVEV (reference sequence). This CDR3 spans 12 amino acids.